These 23 T cell receptor beta chains were all obtained from the same sample, sequenced in a study of human T cells and chemical hapten exposure listed by TCRdb under 2021. What this sample's time point label stands for: patch test 3, about 24 weeks after DPC sensitization. Read against the paper, the sample's treatment or condition label means: therapeutic diphenylcyclopropenone sensitization with weekly scalp DPC. Libraries were prepared through RACE. For sequencing, a NextSeq 500 was employed. The raw public data were reprocessed by TCRdb itself: fastp quality trimming at Q25, MiXCR clonotype calling, in-frame beta chains only. Each entry is one CDR3 protein sequence, shown with its most common DNA and genes. Across this sample there are tens of thousands of distinct CDR3 sequences, with approximately 12% seen only once. Jointly, the top ten make up roughly 1.5% of the sample. Source: whole blood, taken in connection with sensitization to the hapten diphenylcyclopropenone (DPC). These TCRs come from a woman between 45 and 60 years old with alopecia areata. Some clones in this sample may be carry-over from other donors' samples.

This clonotype was counted ten times or more. V and J are TRBV10-2 and TRBJ2-4; unclear D gene. The CDR3 covers 14 residues. The V end lost 6 bases, the J end lost 0 bases, and 9 bases lay between the germline ends. The germline V gene encodes CDR1 WSHSY and CDR2 SAAADI. CDR3 DNA: TGCGCCAGCAGACCAGGTCTAGCCAAAAACATTCAGTACTTC. Translated: CASRPGLAKNIQYF.

This clonotype has a handful of counts. The V call is TRBV20-1, the J call TRBJ2-7; 11 nucleotides line up with TRBD1. Germline V gives CDR1 DFQATT, CDR2 SNEGSKA (reference sequence). The CDR3 is 15 amino acids. V dropped 2 bases and J dropped 7; count of bases not matched to a gene: 10. The CDR3 protein is CSARISGTGGREQYF. The CDR3 coding sequence is TGCAGTGCTAGAATCTCCGGGACAGGGGGTCGGGAGCAGTACTTC.

This clonotype was picked up many times. V and J are TRBV5-1 and TRBJ1-2, with unresolved D. Germline CDR1 is SGHRS and CDR2 is YFSETQ. This CDR3 region has 15 residues. V gave up 4 bases and J gave up 4 bases, with 17 bases separating them. Written as DNA, the CDR3 is TGCGCCAGCAGCCCGGAGGCGGTTCCACTCTATGGCTACACCTTC. Residues: CASSPEAVPLYGYTF.

This chain links TRBV29-1 with TRBJ1-1, with TRBD1 as a possible D gene (5 bases). The CDR3 loop spans 13 amino acids. Germline V gene lookup returns CDR1 SQVTM and CDR2 ANQGSEA. Trimming shortened V by 6 bases and J by 2 bases, and 13 bases separated the two germline ends. The CDR3 protein is CSVGEGINTEAFF. The CDR3 nucleotides read TGCAGCGTGGGCGAGGGGATAAACACTGAAGCTTTCTTT.

The V and J genes are TRBV9 and TRBJ1-1, with D unresolved. The germline V and J ends were trimmed by 3 bases and 7 bases, with 13 bases remaining between them. The CDR3 is 13 amino acids. Per germline, CDR1 SGDLS and CDR2 YYNGEE. The CDR3 sequence is CASSAPHSLEAFF. For the CDR3, the DNA is TGTGCCAGCAGCGCCCCCCACAGCCTTGAAGCTTTCTTT.

This chain joins TRBV20-1 and TRBJ2-3; the D call may be TRBD1 or TRBD2 (5 bases each). Trimming removed 6 bases from V and 4 bases from J, with 14 bases in between. Germline values: CDR1 DFQATT, CDR2 SNEGSKA (reference sequence). The CDR3 contains 13 residues. Written as DNA, the CDR3 is TGCAGTGCCCTGCGAGGGGCTGCAGATACGCAGTATTTT. It specifies CSALRGAADTQYF.

The chain employs TRBV7-9 and TRBJ1-1; TRBD1 might be the D (5 bases). Germline V CDR1 and CDR2: SEHNR, FQNEAQ (reference sequence). The V gene lost 0 bases and the J gene lost 6 bases, with 8 bases spanning the gap. The CDR3 is 13 amino acids. CDR3 sequence reads: CASSLAQGSEAFF. For the CDR3, the DNA is TGTGCCAGCAGCTTAGCGCAGGGATCTGAAGCTTTCTTT. Based on the CDR3 plus reference TRBV7-9 and TRBJ1-1, the full variable domain is DTGVSQNPRHKITKRGQNVTFRCDPISEHNRLYWYRQTLGQGPEFLTYFQNEAQLEKSRLLSDRFSAERPKGSFSTLEIQRTEQGDSAMYLCASSLAQGSEAFFGQGTRLTVV.

A single count supports this clonotype. A single base separates this from a much larger clone, so it may be a read error. The V and J genes are TRBV25-1 and TRBJ2-3, with TRBD2 as a possible D gene (5 bases). This CDR3 has 14 residues. Germline CDR1 is MGHDK and CDR2 is SYGVNS. The CDR3 DNA reads TGTGCCAGCAGCGGGGTACGGAACACAGATTCGCAGTATTTT. It specifies CASSGVRNTDSQYF.

Many counts were recorded for this clonotype. The chain links TRBV28 to TRBJ2-1; D is unresolved. CDR3 size: 12 residues. The germline V gene has CDR1 MDHEN and CDR2 SYDVKM. Trimming pared 2 bases from V and 7 bases from J, leaving 6 bases between. The CDR3 is CASSLRRNEQFF. Written as DNA, the CDR3 is TGTGCCAGCAGTTTACGCCGTAATGAGCAGTTCTTC. The full variable domain, with the rest looked up from reference TRBV28 and TRBJ2-1, is DVKVTQSSRYLVKRTGEKVFLECVQDMDHENMFWYRQDPGLGLRLIYFSYDVKMKEKGDIPEGYSVSREKKERFSLILESASTNQTSMYLCASSLRRNEQFFGPGTRLTVL.

The chain is built from TRBV18 and TRBJ1-1; D is perhaps TRBD1 (5 bases). V lost 4 bases to trimming and J lost 5 bases, with 11 bases between them. This CDR3 region has 13 residues. CDR1 is KGHSH, CDR2 LQKENI, per germline. CDR3 sequence: CASSQQAGTEAFF. The DNA for the CDR3 is TGTGCCAGCTCACAACAGGCAGGGACTGAAGCTTTCTTT.

The chain has TRBV7-2 and TRBJ1-4, with unresolved D. The CDR3 consists of 15 residues. Trimming shortened V by 0 bases and J by 2 bases, and 7 bases separated the two germline ends. In germline, CDR1 is SGHTA, CDR2 FQGNSA. As DNA, the CDR3 is TGTGCCAGCAGCTTAGCAGCCGGGACTAATGAAAAACTGTTTTTT. It yields the protein CASSLAAGTNEKLFF.

The genes are TRBV2 and TRBJ2-1; possibly TRBD1 for D (9 bases). The V gene lost 5 bases and the J gene lost 4 bases, with 18 bases spanning the gap. The CDR3 is 16 amino acids. The V gene's germline CDR1 is SNHLY and CDR2 FYNNEI. The CDR3 bases are TGTGCCAGCAGTCCGGGACAGGGACTAGTATACAATGAGCAGTTCTTC. Encoded protein: CASSPGQGLVYNEQFF.

This clonotype showed up many times. The genes are TRBV7-6 and TRBJ1-1; D is unresolved. Trimming stripped 1 base from V and 0 bases from J, with 6 bases between. There are 14 residues in the CDR3. The germline V gene has CDR1 SGHVS and CDR2 FNYEAQ. Here the CDR3 reads CASSLELLNTEAFF. The CDR3 DNA is TGTGCCAGCAGCTTAGAACTCCTGAACACTGAAGCTTTCTTT.

The chain joins TRBV7-2 to TRBJ1-2, with 7 bases identical to TRBD1. Trimming cost V 5 bases and J 7 bases; bases outside gene matches: 10. CDR1 is SGHTA and CDR2 is FQGNSA in the germline V gene. This CDR3 is 14 amino acids long. This chain's CDR3 is CASSPLGTVPGYTF. CDR3 DNA sequence: TGTGCCAGCAGCCCGCTTGGGACAGTCCCTGGCTACACCTTC.

This clonotype was counted between two and nine times. The gene calls are TRBV10-3 and TRBJ1-2; the match to TRBD1 covers 8 bases. Losses at the gene ends were 6 bases for V and 0 bases for J; bases not matched to a gene: 21. This CDR3 region has 20 residues. Looked up from germline, CDR1 is ENHRY and CDR2 is SYGVKD. The CDR3 sequence is CAIRAGTGQRQEFTNYGYTF. CDR3 nucleotides: TGTGCCATCAGAGCCGGGACAGGCCAAAGGCAGGAGTTTACTAACTATGGCTACACCTTC.

This chain uses TRBV15 with TRBJ1-4; D possibly corresponds to TRBD1 (5 bases). CDR3 length: 12 residues. Germline CDR1 reads LNHNV; CDR2 reads YYDKDF (reference sequence). Between the trimmed V and J ends, which lost 5 bases and 8 bases, there was a span of 9 bases. CDR3 protein: CATSPGEEKLFF. The CDR3 nucleotides read TGTGCCACCAGCCCGGGGGAGGAAAAACTGTTTTTT.

The chain employs TRBV4-1 and TRBJ1-1; the D gene is possibly TRBD1 (5 bases). CDR1 is MGHRA, CDR2 YSYEKL, per germline. Trimming pared 1 base from V and 5 bases from J, leaving 11 bases between. This CDR3 region has 14 residues. DNA for the CDR3: TGCGCCAGCAGCCAAGGCGCAGGGCCTACTGAAGCTTTCTTT. Translation gives CASSQGAGPTEAFF.

This clonotype was counted at least ten times. CDR3 protein: CSAPASRAPGGSPLHF. The CDR3 bases are TGCAGTGCTCCCGCCTCTCGGGCTCCCGGGGGCTCACCCCTCCACTTT. J is TRBJ1-6 and V is TRBV20-1; D might be TRBD1 (6 bases). The ends were cut back, 5 bases at V and 10 bases at J, with 24 bases in the middle. The CDR3 sequence is 16 residues long. The germline V gene has CDR1 DFQATT and CDR2 SNEGSKA (reference sequence).

This clonotype appeared a few times. The V call is TRBV7-9, the J call TRBJ1-4, with 8 bases matching TRBD1. Trimming took 2 bases from V and 3 from J; bases not matched to a gene: 2. Germline-derived CDR1 and CDR2 are SEHNR and FQNEAQ (reference sequence). The CDR3 has 15 residues. The CDR3 DNA reads TGTGCCAGCAGCTTACAGGGGGCGGCTAATGAAAAACTGTTTTTT. Translating gives CASSLQGAANEKLFF.

This chain connects TRBV12-3 or TRBV12-4 to TRBJ1-2, with D possibly matching TRBD1 (5 bases). CDR3 length: 13 amino acids. V lost 8 bases and J lost 6, with 16 bases in between. The CDR3 region is CASGRVGGNGYTF. The CDR3 bases are TGTGCCAGCGGAAGAGTGGGGGGAAATGGCTACACCTTC.

This clonotype was observed at least ten times. This sequence joins TRBV12-3 or TRBV12-4 and TRBJ2-2; possibly TRBD1 or TRBD2 for D (5 bases each). The V gene lost 9 bases and the J gene lost 4 bases, with 21 bases spanning the gap. The CDR3 loop spans 16 amino acids. This chain's CDR3 is CASKGYPSGGTGELFF. CDR3 bases: TGTGCCAGTAAAGGATATCCTTCTGGGGGCACCGGGGAGCTGTTTTTT.

The table lists this clonotype with a few counts. The chain is built from TRBV27 and TRBJ1-1; D remains ambiguous. Germline lookup yields CDR1 MNHEY and CDR2 SMNVEV (reference sequence). V lost 4 bases to trimming and J lost 2 bases, with 20 bases between them. The CDR3 is made up of 17 amino acids. CDR3: CASSSPLLAGINTEAFF. For the CDR3, the DNA is TGTGCCAGCAGTTCTCCCCTCCTAGCGGGAATAAACACTGAAGCTTTCTTT.

V gene TRBV13 combines with J gene TRBJ2-2; no reliable D call. V was trimmed by 5 bases and J by 3 bases, leaving 10 bases between them. This CDR3 has 14 residues. The germline gives CDR1 PRHDT, CDR2 FYEKMQ (reference sequence). The CDR3 is CASSPSVYTGELFF. The CDR3 DNA reads TGTGCCAGCAGCCCCTCCGTGTACACCGGGGAGCTGTTTTTT.